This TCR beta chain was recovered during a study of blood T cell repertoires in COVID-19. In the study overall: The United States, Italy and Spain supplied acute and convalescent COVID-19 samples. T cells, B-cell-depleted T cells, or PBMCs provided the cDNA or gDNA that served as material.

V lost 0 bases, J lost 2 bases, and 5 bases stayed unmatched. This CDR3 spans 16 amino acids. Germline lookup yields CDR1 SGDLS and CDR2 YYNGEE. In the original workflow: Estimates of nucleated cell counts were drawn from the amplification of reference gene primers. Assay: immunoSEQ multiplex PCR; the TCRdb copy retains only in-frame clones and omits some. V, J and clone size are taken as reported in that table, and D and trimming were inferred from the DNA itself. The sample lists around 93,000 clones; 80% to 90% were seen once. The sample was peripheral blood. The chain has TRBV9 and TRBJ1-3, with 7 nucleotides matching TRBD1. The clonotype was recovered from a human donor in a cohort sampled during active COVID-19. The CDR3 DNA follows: TGTGCCAGCAGCGTAGACGCAGGGGGTACTGGAAACACCATATATTTT. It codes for CASSVDAGGTGNTIYF.